This T cell receptor (beta chain) was recovered during a study of blood T cell repertoires in COVID-19. Germline V CDR1 and CDR2: MNHEY, SMNVEV (reference sequence). The CDR3 totals 16 residues. J gave up 5 bases and V 5 bases, and 9 bases lay outside the gene matches. The assay was immunoSEQ multiplex PCR, and TCRdb's table has in-frame clones only and misses some. The sample shows roughly 100,000 clones, over 75% of them seen only once. This sequence originates from a man in his fifties with acute or convalescent COVID-19. The chain combines TRBV27 with TRBJ2-5; 12 bases align to TRBD2. The specimen was peripheral blood. The CDR3 DNA follows: TGTGCCAGCAGTCACTCCAGGACTAGCGGGGACGAGACCCAGTACTTC. The encoded protein is CASSHSRTSGDETQYF.